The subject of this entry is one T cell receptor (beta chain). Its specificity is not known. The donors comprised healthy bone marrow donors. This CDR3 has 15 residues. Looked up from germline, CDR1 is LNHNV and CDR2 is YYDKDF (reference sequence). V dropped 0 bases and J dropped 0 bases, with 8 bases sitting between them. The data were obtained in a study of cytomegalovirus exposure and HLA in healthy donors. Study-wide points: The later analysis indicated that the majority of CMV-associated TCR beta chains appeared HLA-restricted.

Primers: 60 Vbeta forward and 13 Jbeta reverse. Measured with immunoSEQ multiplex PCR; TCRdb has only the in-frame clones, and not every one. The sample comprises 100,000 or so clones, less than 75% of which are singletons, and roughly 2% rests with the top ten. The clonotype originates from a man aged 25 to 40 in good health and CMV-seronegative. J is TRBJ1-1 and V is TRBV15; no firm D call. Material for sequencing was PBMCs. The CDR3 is CATSRDSGMNTEAFF. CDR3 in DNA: TGTGCCACCAGCAGAGATTCCGGGATGAACACTGAAGCTTTCTTT.